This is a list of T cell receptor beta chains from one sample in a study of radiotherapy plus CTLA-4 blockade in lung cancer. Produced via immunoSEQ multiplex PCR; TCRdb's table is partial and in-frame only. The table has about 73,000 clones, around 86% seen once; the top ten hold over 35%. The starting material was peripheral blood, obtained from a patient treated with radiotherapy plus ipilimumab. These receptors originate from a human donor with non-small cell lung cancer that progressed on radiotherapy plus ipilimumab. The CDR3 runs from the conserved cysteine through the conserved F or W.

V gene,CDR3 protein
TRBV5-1,CASSEEETQYF
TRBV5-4,CASSLRTEPYTQYF
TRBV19,CASRPRDRDPGVSYEQYF
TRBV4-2,CASSQDGSIPYGYTF
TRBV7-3,CASSPGQGQTQYF
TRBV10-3,CAISGGQGGPDTQYF
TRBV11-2,CASSLAIRRARSYGYTF
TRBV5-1,CASSFYTPNTGELFF
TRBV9,CASTGQGDEKLFF
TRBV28,CASSLTADPDQPQHF
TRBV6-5,CASREGDLAQYF
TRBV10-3,CAISEGSWEGTGELFF
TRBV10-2,CASTDMGGRGANVLTF
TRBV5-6,CASSLRFMRGTDTQYF
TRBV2,CASSETGDNYGYTF
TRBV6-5,CATVTRSYEQYF
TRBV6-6,CASSPGTSGRPYEQYF
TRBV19,CASSVQGALDYGYTF